This T cell receptor beta chain is drawn from a study of CD8 T cells in Susac syndrome. Patients with Susac syndrome met diagnostic criteria that were recently defined for definite or probable disease. Looked up from germline, CDR1 is LNHDA and CDR2 is SQIVND (reference sequence). This CDR3 has 15 amino acids. Trimming pared 1 base from V and 6 bases from J, leaving 15 bases between. Random-hexamer reverse transcription was applied to roughly 0.5 to 1 ug RNA. Multiplex immunoSEQ PCR targeted 54 Vbeta and 13 Jbeta TCR beta segments. TCRdb analysed the immunoSEQ multiplex PCR reads with MiXCR anew, one entry per CDR3 protein. The profile shows under 200,000 distinct CDR3 sequences, approximately 95% of them singletons.

The V gene is TRBV19, the J gene TRBJ1-2; maybe TRBD1 (5 bases). The sequenced sample was CD8+ T cells from PBMCs. This TCR was recovered from a human donor with Susac syndrome. CDR3 in amino acids: CASSIAPRQGDGYTF. The CDR3 region has the DNA TGTGCCAGTAGTATAGCCCCGCGGCAGGGAGATGGCTACACCTTC.